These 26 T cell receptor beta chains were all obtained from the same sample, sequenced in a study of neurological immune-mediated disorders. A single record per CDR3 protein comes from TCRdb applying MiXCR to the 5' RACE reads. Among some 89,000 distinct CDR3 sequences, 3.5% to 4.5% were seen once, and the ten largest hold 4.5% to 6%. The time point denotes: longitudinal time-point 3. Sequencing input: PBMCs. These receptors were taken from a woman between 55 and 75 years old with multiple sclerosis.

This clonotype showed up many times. CDR3 in amino acids: CASSLATEGSYEQYF. DNA for the CDR3: TGTGCCAGCAGCTTAGCGACGGAGGGCTCCTACGAGCAGTACTTC. The chain carries TRBV7-6 and TRBJ2-7; D may be TRBD2 (6 bases). The V gene lost 0 bases and the J gene lost 0 bases, with 9 bases spanning the gap. CDR1 is SGHVS, CDR2 FNYEAQ, per germline. The length of the CDR3 is 15 residues.

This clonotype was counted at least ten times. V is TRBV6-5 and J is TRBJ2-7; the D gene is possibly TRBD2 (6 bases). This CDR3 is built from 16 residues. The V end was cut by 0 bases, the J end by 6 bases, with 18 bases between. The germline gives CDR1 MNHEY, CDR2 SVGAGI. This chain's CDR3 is CASSYSTLGLTGEQYF. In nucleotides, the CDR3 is TGTGCCAGCAGTTACTCGACCCTCGGACTAACGGGCGAGCAGTACTTC.

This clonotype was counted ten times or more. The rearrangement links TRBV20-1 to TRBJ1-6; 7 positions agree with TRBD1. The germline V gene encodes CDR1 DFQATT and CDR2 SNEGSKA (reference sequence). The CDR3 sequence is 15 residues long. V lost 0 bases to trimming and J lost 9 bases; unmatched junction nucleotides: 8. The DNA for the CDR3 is TGCAGTGCTAGAGAAAGGGGGGACAGATCTTCACCCCTCCACTTT. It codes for CSARERGDRSSPLHF.

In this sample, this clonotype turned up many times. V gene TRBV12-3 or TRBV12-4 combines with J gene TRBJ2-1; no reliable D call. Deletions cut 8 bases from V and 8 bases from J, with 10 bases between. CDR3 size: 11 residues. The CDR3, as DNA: TGTGCCAGCCTCCAAGAGGATGAGCAGTTCTTC. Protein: CASLQEDEQFF.

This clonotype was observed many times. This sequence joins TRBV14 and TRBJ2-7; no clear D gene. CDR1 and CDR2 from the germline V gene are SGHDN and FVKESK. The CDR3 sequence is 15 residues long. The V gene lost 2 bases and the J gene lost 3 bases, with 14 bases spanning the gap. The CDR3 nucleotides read TGTGCCAGCAGCCAAAGGTCCCCCGACATCTACGAGCAGTACTTC. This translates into CASSQRSPDIYEQYF.

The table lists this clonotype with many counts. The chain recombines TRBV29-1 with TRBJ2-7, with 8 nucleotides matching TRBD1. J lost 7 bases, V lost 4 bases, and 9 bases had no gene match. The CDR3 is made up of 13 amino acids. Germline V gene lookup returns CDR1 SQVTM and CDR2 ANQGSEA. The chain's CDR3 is CSVGAGGLQEQYF. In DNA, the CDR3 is TGCAGCGTTGGGGCAGGGGGCTTGCAGGAGCAGTACTTC.

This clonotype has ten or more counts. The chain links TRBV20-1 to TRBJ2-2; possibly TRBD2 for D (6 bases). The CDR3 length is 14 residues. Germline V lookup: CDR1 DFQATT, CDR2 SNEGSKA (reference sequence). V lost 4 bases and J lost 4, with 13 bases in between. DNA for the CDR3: TGCAGTGCTAATTTTGCGGAGGGCACCGGGGAGCTGTTTTTT. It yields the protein CSANFAEGTGELFF.

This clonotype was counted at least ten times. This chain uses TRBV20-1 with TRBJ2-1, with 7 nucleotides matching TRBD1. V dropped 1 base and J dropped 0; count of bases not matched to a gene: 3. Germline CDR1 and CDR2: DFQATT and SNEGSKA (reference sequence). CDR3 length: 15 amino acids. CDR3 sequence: CSARARDSSYNEQFF. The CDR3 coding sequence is TGCAGTGCTAGAGCAAGGGACAGCTCCTACAATGAGCAGTTCTTC.

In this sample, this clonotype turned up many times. The CDR3 sequence is CAISESTSVETQYF. In nucleotides, the CDR3 is TGTGCCATCAGTGAGTCAACTAGCGTTGAGACCCAGTACTTC. The chain uses TRBV10-3 and TRBJ2-5; the match to TRBD2 covers 7 bases. This CDR3 comprises 14 residues. V shed 0 bases, J shed 5 bases, and the junction held 3 bases outside the gene matches. Germline loops: CDR1 ENHRY, CDR2 SYGVKD.

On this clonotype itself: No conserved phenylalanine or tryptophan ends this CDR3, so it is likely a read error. The CDR3 bases are TGTGCCAGCAGCCAAGGTGCTAGCGGGGCTCCCTACGAGCAGTACCCC. It translates to CASSQGASGAPYEQYP. The chain couples TRBV4-2 to TRBJ2-7; TRBD2 aligns across 9 bases. Germline-derived CDR1 and CDR2 are LGHNA and YNFKEQ. The junction had 6 bases not matched to a gene; V was cut back by 1 base and J by 2 bases. The CDR3 is 16 residues long.

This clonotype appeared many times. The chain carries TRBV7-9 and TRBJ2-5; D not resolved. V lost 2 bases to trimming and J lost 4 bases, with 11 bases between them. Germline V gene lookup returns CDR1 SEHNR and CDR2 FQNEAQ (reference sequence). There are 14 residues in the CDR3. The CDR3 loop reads CASSLLSKRETQYF. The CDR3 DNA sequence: TGTGCCAGCAGCTTATTATCTAAGCGAGAGACCCAGTACTTC.

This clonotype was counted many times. The CDR3 sequence is CASSARQGSGYTF. For the CDR3, the DNA is TGTGCCAGCAGTGCCCGACAGGGTTCTGGCTACACCTTC. The chain has TRBV12-3 or TRBV12-4 and TRBJ1-2; 7 bases map to TRBD1. The CDR3 is made up of 13 amino acids. J gave up 7 bases and V 5 bases, and 7 bases lay outside the gene matches.

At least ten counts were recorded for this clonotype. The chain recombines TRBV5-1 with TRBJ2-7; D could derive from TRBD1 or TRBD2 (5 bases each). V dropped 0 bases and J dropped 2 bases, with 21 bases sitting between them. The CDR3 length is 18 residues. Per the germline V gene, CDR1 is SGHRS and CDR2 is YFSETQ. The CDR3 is CASSLELRVGQGAYEQYF. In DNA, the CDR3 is TGCGCCAGCAGCTTGGAACTGAGGGTGGGGCAGGGAGCCTACGAGCAGTACTTC.

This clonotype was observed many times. CDR3 sequence (DNA): TGCAGTGTCCTCCGGCAGGGGGCAGAGACCCAGTACTTC. It codes for CSVLRQGAETQYF. The chain uses TRBV20-1 and TRBJ2-5, with 8 bases identical to TRBD1. V shed 7 bases and J 4 bases; nucleotides not matched to a gene: 8. Germline V gene data show CDR1 as DFQATT and CDR2 as SNEGSKA (reference sequence). The length of the CDR3 is 13 residues.

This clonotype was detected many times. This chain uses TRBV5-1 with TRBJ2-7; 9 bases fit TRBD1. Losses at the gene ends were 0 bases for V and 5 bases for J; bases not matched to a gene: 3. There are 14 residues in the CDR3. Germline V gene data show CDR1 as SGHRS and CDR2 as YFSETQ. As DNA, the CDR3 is TGCGCCAGCAGCTTGGGGGACAGGGCCAACGAGCAGTACTTC. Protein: CASSLGDRANEQYF. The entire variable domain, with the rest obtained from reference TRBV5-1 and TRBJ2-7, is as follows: KAGVTQTPRYLIKTRGQQVTLSCSPISGHRSVSWYQQTPGQGLQFLFEYFSETQRNKGNFPGRFSGRQFSNSRSEMNVSTLELGDSALYLCASSLGDRANEQYFGPGTRLTVT.

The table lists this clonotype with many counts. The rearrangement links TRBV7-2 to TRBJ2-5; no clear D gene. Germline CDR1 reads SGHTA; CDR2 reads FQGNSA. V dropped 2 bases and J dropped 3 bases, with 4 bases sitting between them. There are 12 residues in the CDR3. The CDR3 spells CASSLSEETQYF. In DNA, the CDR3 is TGTGCCAGCAGCTTATCCGAAGAGACCCAGTACTTC.

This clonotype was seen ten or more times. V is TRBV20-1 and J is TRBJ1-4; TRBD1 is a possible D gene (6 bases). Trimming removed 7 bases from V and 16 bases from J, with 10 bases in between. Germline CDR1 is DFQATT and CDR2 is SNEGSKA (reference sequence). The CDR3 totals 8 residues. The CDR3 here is CSVRGGFF. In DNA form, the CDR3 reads TGCAGTGTCAGAGGGGGGTTTTTT.

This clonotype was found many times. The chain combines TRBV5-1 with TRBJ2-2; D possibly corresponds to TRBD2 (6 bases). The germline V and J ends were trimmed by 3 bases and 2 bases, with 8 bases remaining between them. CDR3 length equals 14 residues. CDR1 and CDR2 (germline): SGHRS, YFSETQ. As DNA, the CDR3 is TGCGCCAGCAGCTGGGACTCCAACACCGGGGAGCTGTTTTTT. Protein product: CASSWDSNTGELFF.

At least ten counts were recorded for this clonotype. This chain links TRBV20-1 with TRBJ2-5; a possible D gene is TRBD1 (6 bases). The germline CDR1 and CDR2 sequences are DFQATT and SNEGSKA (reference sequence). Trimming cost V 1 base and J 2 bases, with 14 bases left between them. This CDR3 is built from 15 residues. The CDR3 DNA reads TGCAGTGCTAGAGCTAACCGGGACATTCAAGAGACCCAGTACTTC. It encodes CSARANRDIQETQYF.

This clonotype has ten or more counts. The CDR3 region has the DNA TGCGCCAGCAGCCTCCGGGACAGGACTGTGGATACGCAGTATTTT. This sequence encodes CASSLRDRTVDTQYF. The chain combines TRBV5-1 with TRBJ2-3; 8 bases map to TRBD1. J was trimmed by 6 bases and V by 4 bases; bases with no gene match: 10. This CDR3 spans 15 amino acids. The V gene's germline CDR1 is SGHRS and CDR2 YFSETQ.

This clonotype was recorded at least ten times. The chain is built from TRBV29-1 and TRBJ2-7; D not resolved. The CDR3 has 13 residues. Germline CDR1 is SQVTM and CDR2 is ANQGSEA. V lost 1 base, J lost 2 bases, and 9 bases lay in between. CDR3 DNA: TGCAGCGTTGAAGGGACCTCCGCCTACGAGCAGTACTTC. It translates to CSVEGTSAYEQYF.

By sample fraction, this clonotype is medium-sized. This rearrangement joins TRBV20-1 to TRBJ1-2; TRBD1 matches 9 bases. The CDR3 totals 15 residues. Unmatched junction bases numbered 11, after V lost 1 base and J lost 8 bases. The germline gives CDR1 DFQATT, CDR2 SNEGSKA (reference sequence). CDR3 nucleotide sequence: TGCAGTGCTAGAGGTGGGGACAGGGAGGTTCGGGGCTACACCTTC. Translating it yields CSARGGDREVRGYTF.

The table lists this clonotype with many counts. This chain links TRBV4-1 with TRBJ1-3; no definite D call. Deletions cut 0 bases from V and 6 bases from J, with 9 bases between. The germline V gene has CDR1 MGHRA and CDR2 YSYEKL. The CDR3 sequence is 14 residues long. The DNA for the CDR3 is TGCGCCAGCAGCCAAGATGCCGCTTTAAACACCATATATTTT. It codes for CASSQDAALNTIYF.

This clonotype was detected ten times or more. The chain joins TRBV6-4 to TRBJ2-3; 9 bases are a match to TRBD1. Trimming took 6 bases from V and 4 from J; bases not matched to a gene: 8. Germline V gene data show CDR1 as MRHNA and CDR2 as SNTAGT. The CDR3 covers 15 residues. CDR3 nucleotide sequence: TGTGCCAGCAGCGCGGGACAGGGCAACCCAGATACGCAGTATTTT. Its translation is CASSAGQGNPDTQYF.

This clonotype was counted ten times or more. The DNA for the CDR3 is TGCGCCAGCAGCCCCGGGGAGTACTATGGCTACACCTTC. Translated, it gives CASSPGEYYGYTF. This chain joins TRBV5-1 and TRBJ1-2, with D hard to call. V shed 4 bases and J shed 3 bases, with 10 bases lying between them. Germline V lookup: CDR1 SGHRS, CDR2 YFSETQ. The CDR3 runs 13 residues.

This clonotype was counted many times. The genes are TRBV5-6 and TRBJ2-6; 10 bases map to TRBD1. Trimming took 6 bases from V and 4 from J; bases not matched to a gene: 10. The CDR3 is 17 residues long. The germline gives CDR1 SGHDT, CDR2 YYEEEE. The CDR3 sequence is CASTPIDRGLGANVLTF. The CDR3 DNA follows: TGTGCCAGCACCCCGATAGACAGGGGGCTGGGGGCCAACGTCCTGACTTTC.